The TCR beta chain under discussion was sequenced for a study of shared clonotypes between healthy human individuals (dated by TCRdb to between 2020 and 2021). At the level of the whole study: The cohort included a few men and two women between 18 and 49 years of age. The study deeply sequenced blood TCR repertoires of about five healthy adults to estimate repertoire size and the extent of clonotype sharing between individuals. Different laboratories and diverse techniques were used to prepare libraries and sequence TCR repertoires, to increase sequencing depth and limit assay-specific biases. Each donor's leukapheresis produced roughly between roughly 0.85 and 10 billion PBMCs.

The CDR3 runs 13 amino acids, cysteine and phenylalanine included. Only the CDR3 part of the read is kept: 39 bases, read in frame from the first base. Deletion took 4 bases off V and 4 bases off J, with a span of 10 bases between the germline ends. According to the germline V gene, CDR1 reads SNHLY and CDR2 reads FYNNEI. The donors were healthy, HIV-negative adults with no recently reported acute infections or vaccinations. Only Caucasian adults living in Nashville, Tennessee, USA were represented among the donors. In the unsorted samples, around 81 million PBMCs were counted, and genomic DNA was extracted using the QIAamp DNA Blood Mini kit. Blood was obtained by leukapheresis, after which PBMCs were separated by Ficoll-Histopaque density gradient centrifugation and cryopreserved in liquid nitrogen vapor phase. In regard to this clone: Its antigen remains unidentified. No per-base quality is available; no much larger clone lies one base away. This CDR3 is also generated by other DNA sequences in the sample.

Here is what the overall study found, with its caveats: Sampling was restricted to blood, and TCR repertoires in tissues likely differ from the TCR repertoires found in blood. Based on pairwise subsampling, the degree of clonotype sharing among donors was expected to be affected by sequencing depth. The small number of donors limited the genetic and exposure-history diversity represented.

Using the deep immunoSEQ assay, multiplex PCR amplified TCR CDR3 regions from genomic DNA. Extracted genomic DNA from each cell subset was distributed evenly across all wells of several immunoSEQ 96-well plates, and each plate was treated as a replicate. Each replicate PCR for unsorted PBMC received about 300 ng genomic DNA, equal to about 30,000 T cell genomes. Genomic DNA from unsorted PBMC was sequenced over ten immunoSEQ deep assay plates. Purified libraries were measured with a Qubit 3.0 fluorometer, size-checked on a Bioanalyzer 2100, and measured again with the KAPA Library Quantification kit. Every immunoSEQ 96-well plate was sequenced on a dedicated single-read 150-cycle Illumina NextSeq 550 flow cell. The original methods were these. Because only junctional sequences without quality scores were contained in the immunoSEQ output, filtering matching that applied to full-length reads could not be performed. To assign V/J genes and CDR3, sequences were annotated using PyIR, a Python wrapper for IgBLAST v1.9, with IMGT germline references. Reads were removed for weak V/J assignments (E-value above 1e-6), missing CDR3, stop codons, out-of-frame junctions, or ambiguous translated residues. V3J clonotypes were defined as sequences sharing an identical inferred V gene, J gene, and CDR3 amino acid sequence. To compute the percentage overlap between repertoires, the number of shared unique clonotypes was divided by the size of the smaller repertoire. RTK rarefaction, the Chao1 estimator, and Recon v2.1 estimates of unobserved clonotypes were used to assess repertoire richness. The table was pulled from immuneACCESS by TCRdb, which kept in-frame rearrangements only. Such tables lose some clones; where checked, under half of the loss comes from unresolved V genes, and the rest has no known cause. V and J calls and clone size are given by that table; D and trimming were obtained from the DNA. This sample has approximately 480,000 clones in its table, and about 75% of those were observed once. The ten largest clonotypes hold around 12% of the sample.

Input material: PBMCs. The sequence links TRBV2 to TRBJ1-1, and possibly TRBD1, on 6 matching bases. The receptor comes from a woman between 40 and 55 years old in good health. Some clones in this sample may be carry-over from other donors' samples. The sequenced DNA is TGTGCCAGCAGTGTCGGGGGCCGCACTGAAGCTTTCTTT. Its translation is CASSVGGRTEAFF.